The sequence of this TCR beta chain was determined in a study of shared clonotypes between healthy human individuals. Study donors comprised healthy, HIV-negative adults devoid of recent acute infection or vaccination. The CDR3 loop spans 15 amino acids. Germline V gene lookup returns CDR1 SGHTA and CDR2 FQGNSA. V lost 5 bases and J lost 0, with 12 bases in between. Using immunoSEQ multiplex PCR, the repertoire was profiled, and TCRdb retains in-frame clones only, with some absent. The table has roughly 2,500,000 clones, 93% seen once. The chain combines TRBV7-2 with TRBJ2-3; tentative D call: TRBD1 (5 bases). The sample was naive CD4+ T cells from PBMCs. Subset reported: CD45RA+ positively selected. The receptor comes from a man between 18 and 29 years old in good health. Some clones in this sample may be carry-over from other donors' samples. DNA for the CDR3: TGTGCCAGCAGCACCAGGGCAGTAAGCACAGATACGCAGTATTTT. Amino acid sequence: CASSTRAVSTDTQYF.